This T cell receptor beta chain originates from a study of T cells in localized non-small cell lung cancer. Clones were sequenced by immunoSEQ multiplex PCR, and TCRdb holds only the in-frame ones, with some missing. This table has 52,000 or so clones, 65% to 85% appearing once. General study points: In adjacent lung, a median approximately 60 of the top 100 tumor clones were found. Heterogeneity remains possible, as sequencing covered one tumor region only. A denser population of T cells in blood accompanied longer overall survival.

In the case of this clone: The target antigen is unknown.

Germline values: CDR1 LGHNA, CDR2 YNFKEQ. The ends were cut back, 0 bases at V and 6 bases at J, with 19 bases in the middle. CDR3 size: 17 residues. The source was peripheral blood mononuclear cells, collected before any cancer treatment. The clonotype originates from a man between 40 and 70 years old with stage III lung adenocarcinoma. The rearrangement uses TRBV4-2 and TRBJ2-3; D gene ambiguous. The CDR3 coding sequence is TGTGCCAGCAGCCAAGACCGCAAGGATCCTTATCGGGATACGCAGTATTTT. As protein: CASSQDRKDPYRDTQYF.